This TCR beta chain is from a study of beta chain features in type 1 diabetes. Study in general: Healthy donors resembled patients in age, gender and cell yields. General study findings and limits: Type 1 diabetes patients had moderately but significantly shorter TCRB CDR3s in all four CD4+ subsets.

The entirety of the isolated RNA underwent reverse transcription, so expressed TCRB transcripts were sequenced. Assay used: immunoSEQ multiplex PCR; TCRdb lists only in-frame clones, some missing. The table has some 280,000 clones, more than 13% seen once. In the case of this clone: Its specificity is not known.

The V gene's germline CDR1 is SGHRS and CDR2 YFSETQ. V was pared by 7 bases and J by 4 bases, with 15 bases between. This CDR3 spans 14 amino acids. The chain recombines TRBV5-1 with TRBJ2-1, with a tentative D call TRBD1 (6 bases). The sequence was obtained from a man younger than 40 with type 1 diabetes. Sequencing was carried out using naive CD4+ T cells from blood. CDR3 protein: CASATGYGYNEQFF. The CDR3 nucleotides read TGCGCCAGCGCCACAGGGTATGGGTACAATGAGCAGTTCTTC.